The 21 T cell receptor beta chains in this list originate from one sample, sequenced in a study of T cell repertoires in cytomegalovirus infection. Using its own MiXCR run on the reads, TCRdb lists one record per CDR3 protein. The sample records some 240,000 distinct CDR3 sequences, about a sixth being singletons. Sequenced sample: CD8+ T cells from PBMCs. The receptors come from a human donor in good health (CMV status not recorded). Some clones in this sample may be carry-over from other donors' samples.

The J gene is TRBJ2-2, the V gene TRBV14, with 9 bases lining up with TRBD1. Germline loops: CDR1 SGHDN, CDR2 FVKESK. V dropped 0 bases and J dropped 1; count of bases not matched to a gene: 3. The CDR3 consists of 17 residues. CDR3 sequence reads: CASSQDRDRVNTGELFF. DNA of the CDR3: TGTGCCAGCAGCCAAGACCGGGACAGGGTGAACACCGGGGAGCTGTTTTTT.

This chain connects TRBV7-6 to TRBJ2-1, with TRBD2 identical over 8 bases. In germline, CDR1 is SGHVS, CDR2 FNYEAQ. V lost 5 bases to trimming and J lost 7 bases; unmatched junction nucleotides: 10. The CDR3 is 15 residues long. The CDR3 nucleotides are TGTGCCAGCAGCCCGACCGGCGGGGGGCCGAATGAGCAGTTCTTC. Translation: CASSPTGGGPNEQFF. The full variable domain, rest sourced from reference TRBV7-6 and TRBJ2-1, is GAGVSQSPRYKVTKRGQDVALRCDPISGHVSLYWYRQALGQGPEFLTYFNYEAQQDKSGLPNDRFSAERPEGSISTLTIQRTEQRDSAMYRCASSPTGGGPNEQFFGPGTRLTVL.

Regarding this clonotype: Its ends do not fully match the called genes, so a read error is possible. The CDR3 is CASSTGLAEESQYF. The CDR3, as DNA: TGTGCCAGCAGTACCGGACTAGCCGAAGAGTCCCAGTACTTC. J is TRBJ2-5 and V is TRBV12-3 or TRBV12-4; 8 bases match TRBD2. The CDR3 has 14 residues.

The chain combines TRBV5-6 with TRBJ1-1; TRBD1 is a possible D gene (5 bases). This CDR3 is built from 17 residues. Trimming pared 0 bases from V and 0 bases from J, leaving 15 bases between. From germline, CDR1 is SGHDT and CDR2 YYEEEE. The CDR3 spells CASSLGQGALVNTEAFF. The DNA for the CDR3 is TGTGCCAGCAGCTTGGGGCAGGGAGCCCTTGTGAACACTGAAGCTTTCTTT.

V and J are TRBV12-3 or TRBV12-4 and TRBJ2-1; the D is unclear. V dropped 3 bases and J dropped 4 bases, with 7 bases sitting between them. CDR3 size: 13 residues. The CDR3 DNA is TGTGCCAGCAGTTTGCTAGAATACAATGAGCAGTTCTTC. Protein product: CASSLLEYNEQFF.

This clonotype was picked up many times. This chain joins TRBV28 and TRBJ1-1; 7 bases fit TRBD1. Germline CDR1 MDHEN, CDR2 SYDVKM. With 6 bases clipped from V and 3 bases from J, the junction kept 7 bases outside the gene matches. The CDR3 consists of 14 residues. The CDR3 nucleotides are TGTGCCAGCAGCCACAGGGGCGGTCACACTGAAGCTTTCTTT. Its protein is CASSHRGGHTEAFF.

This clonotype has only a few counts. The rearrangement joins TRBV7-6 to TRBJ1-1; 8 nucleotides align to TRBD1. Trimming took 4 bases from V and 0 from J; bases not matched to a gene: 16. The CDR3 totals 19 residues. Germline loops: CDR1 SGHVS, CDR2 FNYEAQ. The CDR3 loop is CASSSVAGAQGAMNTEAFF. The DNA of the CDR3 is TGTGCCAGCAGCTCTGTCGCCGGTGCCCAGGGGGCTATGAACACTGAAGCTTTCTTT.

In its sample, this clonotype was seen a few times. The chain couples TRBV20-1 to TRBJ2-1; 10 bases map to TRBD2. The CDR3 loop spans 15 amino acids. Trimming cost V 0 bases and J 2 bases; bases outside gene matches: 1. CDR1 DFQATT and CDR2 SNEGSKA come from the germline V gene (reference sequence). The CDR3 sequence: CSARDLAGAYNEQFF. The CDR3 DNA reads TGCAGTGCTAGAGACCTAGCGGGGGCCTACAATGAGCAGTTCTTC.

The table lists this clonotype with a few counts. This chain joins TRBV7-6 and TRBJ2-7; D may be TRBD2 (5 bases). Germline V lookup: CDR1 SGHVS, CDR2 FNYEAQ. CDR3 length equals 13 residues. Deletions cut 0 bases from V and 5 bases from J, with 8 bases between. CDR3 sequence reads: CASSLAPGDEQYF. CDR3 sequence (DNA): TGTGCCAGCAGCTTAGCGCCCGGGGACGAGCAGTACTTC.

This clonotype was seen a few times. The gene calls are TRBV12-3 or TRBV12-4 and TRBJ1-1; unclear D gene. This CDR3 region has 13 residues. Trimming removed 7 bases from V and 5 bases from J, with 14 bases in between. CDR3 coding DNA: TGTGCCAGCAATGAGGAAAAATGGACTGAAGCTTTCTTT. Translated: CASNEEKWTEAFF.

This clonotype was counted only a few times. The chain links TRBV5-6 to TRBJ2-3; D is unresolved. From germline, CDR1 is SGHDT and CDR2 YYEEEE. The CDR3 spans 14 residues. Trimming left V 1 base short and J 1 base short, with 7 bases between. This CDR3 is CASSLLGGTDTQYF. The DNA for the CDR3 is TGTGCCAGCAGCTTGCTCGGAGGCACAGATACGCAGTATTTT.

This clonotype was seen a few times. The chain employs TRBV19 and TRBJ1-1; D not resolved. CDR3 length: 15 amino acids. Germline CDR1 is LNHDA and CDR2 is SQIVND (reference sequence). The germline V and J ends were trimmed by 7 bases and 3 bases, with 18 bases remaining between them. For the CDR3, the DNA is TGTGCCAGTACCATTGGGCCGGAGAAATACACTGAAGCTTTCTTT. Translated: CASTIGPEKYTEAFF.

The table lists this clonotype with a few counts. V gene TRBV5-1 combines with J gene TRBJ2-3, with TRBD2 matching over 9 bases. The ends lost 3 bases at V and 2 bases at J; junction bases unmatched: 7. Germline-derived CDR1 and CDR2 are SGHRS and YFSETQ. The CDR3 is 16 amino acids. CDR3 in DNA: TGCGCCAGCAGCTCTGCCGGGACTAGCTCCACAGATACGCAGTATTTT. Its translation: CASSSAGTSSTDTQYF. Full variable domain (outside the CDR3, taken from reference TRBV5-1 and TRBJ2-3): KAGVTQTPRYLIKTRGQQVTLSCSPISGHRSVSWYQQTPGQGLQFLFEYFSETQRNKGNFPGRFSGRQFSNSRSEMNVSTLELGDSALYLCASSSAGTSSTDTQYFGPGTRLTVL.

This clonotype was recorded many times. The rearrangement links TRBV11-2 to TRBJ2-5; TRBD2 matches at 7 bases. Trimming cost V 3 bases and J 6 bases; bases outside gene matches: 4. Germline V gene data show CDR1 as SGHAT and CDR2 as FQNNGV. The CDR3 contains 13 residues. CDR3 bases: TGTGCCAGCAGCTTCGGGGGGAGGCAGACCCAGTACTTC. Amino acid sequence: CASSFGGRQTQYF.

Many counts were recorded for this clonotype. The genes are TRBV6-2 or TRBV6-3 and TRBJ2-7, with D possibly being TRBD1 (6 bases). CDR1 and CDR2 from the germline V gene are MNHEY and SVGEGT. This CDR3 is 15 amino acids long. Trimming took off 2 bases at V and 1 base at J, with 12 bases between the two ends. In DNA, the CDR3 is TGTGCCAGCAGTTACCGGACAGTTATTTCCTACGAGCAGTACTTC. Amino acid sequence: CASSYRTVISYEQYF.

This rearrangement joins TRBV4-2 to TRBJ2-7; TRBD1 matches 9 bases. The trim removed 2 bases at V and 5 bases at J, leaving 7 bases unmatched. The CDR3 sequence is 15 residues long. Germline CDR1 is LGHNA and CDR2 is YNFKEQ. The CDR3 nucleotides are TGTGCCAGCAGCCAACCGGGACAGGGTTTGGACGAGCAGTACTTC. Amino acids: CASSQPGQGLDEQYF.

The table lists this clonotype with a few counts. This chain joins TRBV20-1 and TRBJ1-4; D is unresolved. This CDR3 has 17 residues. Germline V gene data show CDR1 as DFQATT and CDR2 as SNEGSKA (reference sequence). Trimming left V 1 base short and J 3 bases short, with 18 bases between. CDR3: CSARGPGGSMANEKLFF. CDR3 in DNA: TGCAGTGCTAGAGGTCCGGGTGGGAGCATGGCTAATGAAAAACTGTTTTTT.

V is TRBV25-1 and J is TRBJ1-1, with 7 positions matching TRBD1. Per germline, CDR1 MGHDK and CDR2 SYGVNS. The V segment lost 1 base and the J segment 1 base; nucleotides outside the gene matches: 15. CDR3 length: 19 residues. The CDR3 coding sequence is TGTGCCAGCAGTGAATTCTTGGGGGTACCGGGACAGAAGAACACTGAAGCTTTCTTT. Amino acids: CASSEFLGVPGQKNTEAFF.

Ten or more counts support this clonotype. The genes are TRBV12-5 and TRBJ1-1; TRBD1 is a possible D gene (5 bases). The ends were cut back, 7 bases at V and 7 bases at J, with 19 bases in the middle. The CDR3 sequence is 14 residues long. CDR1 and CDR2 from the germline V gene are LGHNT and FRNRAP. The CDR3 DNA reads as TGTGCTAGTGTCTCGTACCGGGGCCGAGGTGAAGCTTTCTTT. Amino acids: CASVSYRGRGEAFF.

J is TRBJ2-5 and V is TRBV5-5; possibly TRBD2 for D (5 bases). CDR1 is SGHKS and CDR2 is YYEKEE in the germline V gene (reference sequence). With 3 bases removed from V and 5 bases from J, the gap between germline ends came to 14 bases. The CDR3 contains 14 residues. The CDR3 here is CASSSGVGLETQYF. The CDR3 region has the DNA TGTGCCAGCAGCTCCGGGGTCGGGCTGGAGACCCAGTACTTC.

CDR3 amino acids: CASSLSAGAMNTEAFF. The CDR3 DNA is TGTGCCAGCAGTTTATCGGCAGGGGCAATGAACACTGAAGCTTTCTTT. This chain uses TRBV27 with TRBJ1-1, with D maybe TRBD1 (6 bases). V lost 0 bases to trimming and J lost 0 bases, with 11 bases between them. Germline V gives CDR1 MNHEY, CDR2 SMNVEV (reference sequence). The CDR3 runs to 16 residues.